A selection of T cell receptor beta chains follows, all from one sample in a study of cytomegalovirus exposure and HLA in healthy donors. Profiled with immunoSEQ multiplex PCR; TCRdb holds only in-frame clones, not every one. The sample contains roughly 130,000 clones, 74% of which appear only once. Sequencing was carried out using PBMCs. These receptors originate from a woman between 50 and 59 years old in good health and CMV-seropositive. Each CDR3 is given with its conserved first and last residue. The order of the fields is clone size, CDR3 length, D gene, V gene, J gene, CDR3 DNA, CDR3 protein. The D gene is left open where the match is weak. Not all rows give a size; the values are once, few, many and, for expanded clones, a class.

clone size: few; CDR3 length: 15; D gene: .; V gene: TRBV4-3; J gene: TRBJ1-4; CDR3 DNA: TGCGCCAGCAGCCAAGATCACGGGGTTAGGGAAAAACTGTTTTTT; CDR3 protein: CASSQDHGVREKLFF
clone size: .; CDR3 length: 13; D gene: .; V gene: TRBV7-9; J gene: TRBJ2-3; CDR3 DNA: TGTGCCAGCAGCTCGAGACATTCAGATACGCAGTATTTT; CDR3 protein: CASSSRHSDTQYF
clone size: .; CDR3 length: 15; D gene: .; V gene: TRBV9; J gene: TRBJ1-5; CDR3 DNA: TGTGCCAGCAGCTTCGGTATGGGGGGGAATCAGCCCCAGCATTTT; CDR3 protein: CASSFGMGGNQPQHF
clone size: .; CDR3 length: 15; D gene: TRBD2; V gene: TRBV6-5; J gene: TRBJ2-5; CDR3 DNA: TGTGCCAGCAGGGAGGGACTAGCGGAGTTAGAGACCCAGTACTTC; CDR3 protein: CASREGLAELETQYF
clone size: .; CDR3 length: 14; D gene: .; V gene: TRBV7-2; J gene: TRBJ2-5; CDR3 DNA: TGTGCCAGCAGCTTAGTGATTGAGGGAGAGACCCAGTACTTC; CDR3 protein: CASSLVIEGETQYF
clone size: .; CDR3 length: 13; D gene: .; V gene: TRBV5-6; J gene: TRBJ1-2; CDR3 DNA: TGTGCCAGCAGCTTGAGGGGAGGATATGGCTACACCTTC; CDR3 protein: CASSLRGGYGYTF
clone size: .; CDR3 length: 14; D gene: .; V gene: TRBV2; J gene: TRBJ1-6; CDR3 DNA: TGTGCCAGCAGTGGAGCCAGGGCGGATTCACCCCTCCACTTT; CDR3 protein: CASSGARADSPLHF
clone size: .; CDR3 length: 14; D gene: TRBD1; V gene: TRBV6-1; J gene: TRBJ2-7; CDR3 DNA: TGTGCCAGCAGTGAAGGGACAGGGGGATACGAGCAGTACTTC; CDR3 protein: CASSEGTGGYEQYF
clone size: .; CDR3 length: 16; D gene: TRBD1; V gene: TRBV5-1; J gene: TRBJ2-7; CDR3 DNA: TGCGCCAGCAGCTTCGGACAGGGGGAATTTAGGTGCGAGCAGTACTTC; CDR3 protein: CASSFGQGEFRCEQYF
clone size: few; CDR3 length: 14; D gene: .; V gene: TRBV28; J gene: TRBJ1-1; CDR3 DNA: TGTGCCAGCAGCCGTCGCCGAAGTCCAACGCGGGCTTTCTTT; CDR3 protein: CASSRRRSPTRAFF
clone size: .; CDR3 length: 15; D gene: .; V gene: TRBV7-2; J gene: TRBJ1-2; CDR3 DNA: TGTGCCAGCAGCTTGCTACAGGAGCTGTCATCTGGCTACACCTTC; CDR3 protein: CASSLLQELSSGYTF
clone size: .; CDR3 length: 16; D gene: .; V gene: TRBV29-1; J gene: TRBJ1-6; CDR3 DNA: TGCAGCCCCAGGGATCCTATCGGATCCTATAATTCACCCCTCCACTTT; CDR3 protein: CSPRDPIGSYNSPLHF
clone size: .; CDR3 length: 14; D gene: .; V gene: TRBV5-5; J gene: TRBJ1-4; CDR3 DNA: TGTGCCAGCAGCTTGGGAAAGGGAGGTGAAAAACTGTTTTTT; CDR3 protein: CASSLGKGGEKLFF
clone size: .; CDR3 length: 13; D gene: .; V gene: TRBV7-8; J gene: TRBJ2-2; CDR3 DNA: TGTGCCAGCAGCTTAATCCTAACCGGGGAGCTGTTTTTT; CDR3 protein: CASSLILTGELFF
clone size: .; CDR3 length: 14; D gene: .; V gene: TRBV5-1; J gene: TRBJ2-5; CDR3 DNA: TGCGCCAGCAGCTTGCTCGGGTTCCAAGAGACCCAGTACTTC; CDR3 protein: CASSLLGFQETQYF
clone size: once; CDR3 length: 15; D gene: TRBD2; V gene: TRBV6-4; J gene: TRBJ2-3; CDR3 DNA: TGTGCCAGCAGTGACTCGAGCGGGGGGCCAGATACGCAGTATTTT; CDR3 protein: CASSDSSGGPDTQYF